This TCR beta chain was sequenced for a study of blood T cell repertoires in COVID-19. Study as a whole: COVID-19 samples from acute and convalescent phases originated in the United States, Italy and Spain. The cDNA or gDNA used as material had been derived from T cells, B-cell-depleted T cells, or PBMCs.

After removal of 3 bases from V and 7 bases from J, the junction contained 11 bases not matched to a gene. CDR1 and CDR2 (germline): DFQATT, SNEGSKA (reference sequence). The CDR3 runs 16 residues. Original methodology: For nucleated cells, counts were estimated from reference gene primer amplification. Sequenced by immunoSEQ multiplex PCR; TCRdb stores in-frame clones only, minus some. Clonal size and the V and J genes are those of that table, whereas D and trimming came from the DNA. The sample includes more than 200,000 clones, around 85% of them seen just once. The chain is built from TRBV20-1 and TRBJ2-1; the match to TRBD2 covers 11 bases. The receptor comes from a middle-aged man with acute or convalescent COVID-19. Specimen: peripheral blood. The DNA for the CDR3 is TGCAGTGCTAGTACCCAACTAGCGGGAGATAGGAATGAGCAGTTCTTC. It translates to CSASTQLAGDRNEQFF.